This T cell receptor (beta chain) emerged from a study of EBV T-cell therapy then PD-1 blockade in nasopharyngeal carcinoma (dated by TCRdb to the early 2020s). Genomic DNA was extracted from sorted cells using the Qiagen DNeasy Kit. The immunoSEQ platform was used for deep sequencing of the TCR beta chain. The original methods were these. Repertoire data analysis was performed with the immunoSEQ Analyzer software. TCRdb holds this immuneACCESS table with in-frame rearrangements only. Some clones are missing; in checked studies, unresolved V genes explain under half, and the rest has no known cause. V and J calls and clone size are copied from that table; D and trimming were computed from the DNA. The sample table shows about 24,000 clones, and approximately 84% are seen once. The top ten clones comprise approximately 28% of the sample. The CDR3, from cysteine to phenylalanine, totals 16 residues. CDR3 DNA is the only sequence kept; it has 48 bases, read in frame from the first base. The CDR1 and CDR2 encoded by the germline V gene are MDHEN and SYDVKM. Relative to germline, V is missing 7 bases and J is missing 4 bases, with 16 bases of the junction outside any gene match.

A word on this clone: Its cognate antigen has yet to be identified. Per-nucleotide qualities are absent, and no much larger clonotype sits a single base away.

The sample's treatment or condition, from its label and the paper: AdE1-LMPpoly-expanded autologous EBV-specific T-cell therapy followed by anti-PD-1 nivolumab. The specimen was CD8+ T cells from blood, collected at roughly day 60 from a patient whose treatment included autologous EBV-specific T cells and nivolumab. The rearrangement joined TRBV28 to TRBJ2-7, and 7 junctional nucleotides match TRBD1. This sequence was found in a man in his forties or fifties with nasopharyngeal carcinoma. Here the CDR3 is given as CASISIGTVGSYEQYF. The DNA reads TGTGCCAGCATTTCCATCGGGACAGTCGGTTCGTACGAGCAGTACTTC.